One sample yielded the 32 T cell receptor beta chains listed below, sequenced in a study of vaccination effects on CD4 cells after COVID-19. Sequencing used immunoSEQ multiplex PCR; TCRdb keeps in-frame clones, though not all of them. This sample carries roughly 20,000 clones, roughly two thirds of them seen once, and the ten largest clones take 26%. Expansion of antigen-specific CD4+ T cells with viral peptide pools was carried out by the ViraFEST assay before sequencing. Subsequent to a culture period of 10 days, CD4+ T cells were isolated. None of the vaccinated had previously contracted SARS-CoV-2, and their nucleocapsid antibodies tested negative. These receptors lack a known antigen. Specimen: CD4+ T cells from PBMCs cultured with HCoV-NL63 spike peptides, collected before COVID-19 vaccination. The receptors were sampled from a human donor who received a COVID-19 vaccine.

V usage is TRBV15 and J usage is TRBJ2-2; 7 positions agree with TRBD1. The CDR3 extends over 16 amino acids. The J segment lost 0 bases and the V segment lost 4 bases, leaving 5 bases of the junction unmatched. Germline CDR1 and CDR2: LNHNV and YYDKDF (reference sequence). The CDR3 region is CATSKRQGANTGELFF. The CDR3, as DNA: TGTGCCACCAGCAAAAGGCAGGGGGCGAACACCGGGGAGCTGTTTTTT.

This chain links TRBV7-9 with TRBJ1-2; D uncertain. The CDR3 runs to 10 residues. V lost 1 base and J 6 bases, leaving 0 bases between the germline ends. The germline CDR1 and CDR2 sequences are SEHNR and FQNEAQ (reference sequence). The CDR3 region has the DNA TGTGCCAGCAGCTTAGATGGCTACACCTTC. Its protein is CASSLDGYTF.

This clone turned up a few times. The chain carries TRBV19 and TRBJ2-7, with TRBD1 as a possible D gene (6 bases). Trimming cost V 5 bases and J 0 bases, with 17 bases left between them. The CDR3 is 16 amino acids. Germline V CDR1 and CDR2: LNHDA, SQIVND (reference sequence). This CDR3 is CASSFIRGSGSYEQYF. The CDR3 DNA reads as TGTGCCAGTAGTTTCATCAGGGGTTCAGGCTCCTACGAGCAGTACTTC.

The rearrangement uses TRBV12-3 or TRBV12-4 and TRBJ1-6; D remains unclear. The CDR3 is 13 residues long. The germline V and J ends were trimmed by 3 bases and 9 bases, with 9 bases remaining between them. The CDR3 here is CASSFYGGSPLHF. CDR3 bases: TGTGCCAGCAGTTTTTACGGTGGTTCACCCCTCCACTTT.

This chain joins TRBV10-3 and TRBJ2-5; no definite D call. The V gene lost 4 bases and the J gene lost 1 base, with 7 bases spanning the gap. Germline V gives CDR1 ENHRY, CDR2 SYGVKD. The CDR3 loop spans 13 amino acids. For the CDR3, the DNA is TGTGCCATCAGTGTGCAGAGCCAAGAGACCCAGTACTTC. This encodes CAISVQSQETQYF.

The V and J genes are TRBV4-3 and TRBJ1-6; D might be TRBD1 (6 bases). The CDR3 runs to 18 residues. The V end was cut by 0 bases, the J end by 5 bases, with 17 bases between. The germline V gene has CDR1 LGHNA and CDR2 YSLEER. CDR3 residues: CASSQDLVGAGDNSPLHF. The CDR3 region has the DNA TGCGCCAGCAGCCAAGATCTTGTGGGCGCAGGGGATAATTCACCCCTCCACTTT.

The chain joins TRBV29-1 to TRBJ1-1; tentative D call: TRBD1 (5 bases). Per germline, CDR1 SQVTM and CDR2 ANQGSEA. Between the trimmed V and J ends, which lost 4 bases and 0 bases, there was a span of 15 bases. This CDR3 region has 15 residues. CDR3 sequence reads: CSVVTVAFMNTEAFF. In nucleotides, the CDR3 is TGCAGCGTTGTGACAGTTGCTTTTATGAACACTGAAGCTTTCTTT.

V usage is TRBV9 and J usage is TRBJ2-7, with D tentatively TRBD1 (6 bases). From germline, CDR1 is SGDLS and CDR2 YYNGEE. The CDR3 extends over 14 amino acids. The V end lost 3 bases, the J end lost 1 base, and 11 bases lay between the germline ends. CDR3 amino acids: CASSERQESYEQYF. CDR3 nucleotides: TGTGCCAGCAGCGAGAGACAGGAATCCTACGAGCAGTACTTC. Together with reference TRBV9 and TRBJ2-7, the CDR3 gives the full variable domain: DSGVTQTPKHLITATGQRVTLRCSPRSGDLSVYWYQQSLDQGLQFLIQYYNGEERAKGNILERFSAQQFPDLHSELNLSSLELGDSALYFCASSERQESYEQYFGPGTRLTVT.

The V call is TRBV3-1 (or the pseudogene TRBV3-2), the J call TRBJ1-1; the D is unclear. Germline V gene lookup returns CDR1 LGHDT and CDR2 YNNKEL (reference sequence). Trimming stripped 1 base from V and 0 bases from J, with 9 bases between. The CDR3 runs 15 residues. The CDR3 sequence is CASSQVGTLNTEAFF. In DNA, the CDR3 is TGTGCCAGCAGCCAAGTCGGCACCTTGAACACTGAAGCTTTCTTT.

V and J are TRBV4-2 and TRBJ1-1, with D possibly matching TRBD1 (6 bases). Per germline, CDR1 LGHNA and CDR2 YNFKEQ. V gave up 3 bases and J gave up 3 bases, with 11 bases separating them. This CDR3 is 14 amino acids long. Written as DNA, the CDR3 is TGTGCCAGCAGCCACCAGGGGTCCGACACTGAAGCTTTCTTT. This translates into CASSHQGSDTEAFF.

This clone appeared a few times. The V and J genes are TRBV19 and TRBJ1-6, with 9 bases that match TRBD1. From germline, CDR1 is LNHDA and CDR2 SQIVND (reference sequence). The CDR3 contains 14 residues. V shed 6 bases, J shed 7 bases, and the junction held 4 bases outside the gene matches. CDR3 sequence (DNA): TGTGCCAGTAGATGGACAGGGGTGAATTCACCCCTCCACTTT. Translating it yields CASRWTGVNSPLHF.

The chain employs TRBV11-2 and TRBJ1-3; D gene uncertain. Germline loops: CDR1 SGHAT, CDR2 FQNNGV. V was trimmed by 5 bases and J by 3 bases, leaving 14 bases between them. CDR3 length: 15 amino acids. CDR3 sequence (DNA): TGTGCCAGCAGCCTCAACAACGCGGGTGGAAACACCATATATTTT. It specifies CASSLNNAGGNTIYF.

This chain uses TRBV28 with TRBJ1-2; TRBD1 matches 7 bases. CDR3 length: 15 residues. The ends lost 8 bases at V and 7 bases at J; junction bases unmatched: 16. Germline values: CDR1 MDHEN, CDR2 SYDVKM. The CDR3 region is CASFTGGTVLGGYTF. The DNA for the CDR3 is TGTGCCAGCTTCACTGGGGGGACAGTCTTGGGTGGCTACACCTTC.

This clone was observed a few times. The V gene is TRBV30, the J gene TRBJ1-2; D is uncertain. V was pared by 0 bases and J by 4 bases, with 12 bases between. From germline, CDR1 is GTSNPN and CDR2 SVGIG (reference sequence). This CDR3 has 14 amino acids. CDR3 residues: CAWSVRDRIYGYTF. The CDR3, as DNA: TGTGCCTGGAGTGTAAGAGACCGTATCTATGGCTACACCTTC.

The chain links TRBV6-5 to TRBJ2-1, with a weak D call TRBD2 (7 bases). CDR1 is MNHEY and CDR2 is SVGAGI in the germline V gene. The CDR3 contains 12 residues. The germline V and J ends were trimmed by 4 bases and 10 bases, with 11 bases remaining between them. The CDR3 is CASSLRGGEQFF. For the CDR3, the DNA is TGTGCCAGCAGTTTAAGGGGGGGAGAGCAGTTCTTC.

V gene TRBV9 combines with J gene TRBJ2-2; the match to TRBD2 covers 10 bases. V lost 0 bases and J lost 4; bases outside the gene matches: 6. Per germline, CDR1 SGDLS and CDR2 YYNGEE. There are 17 residues in the CDR3. CDR3 residues: CASSVATSGGATGELFF. CDR3 DNA sequence: TGTGCCAGCAGCGTAGCTACCAGCGGGGGGGCCACCGGGGAGCTGTTTTTT.

This sequence joins TRBV29-1 and TRBJ1-1; the D is unclear. Trimming cost V 4 bases and J 0 bases, with 9 bases left between them. CDR1 is SQVTM, CDR2 ANQGSEA, per germline. The CDR3 totals 13 residues. The CDR3 here is CSVGRILNTEAFF. The CDR3 region has the DNA TGCAGCGTTGGCAGGATTCTGAACACTGAAGCTTTCTTT.

The table lists this clone with a few counts. The rearrangement links TRBV7-2 to TRBJ1-6; TRBD1 might be the D (6 bases). The CDR3 runs 15 residues. Per the germline V gene, CDR1 is SGHTA and CDR2 is FQGNSA. V lost 6 bases and J lost 6, with 15 bases in between. The CDR3 protein is CASRTTGGLNSPLHF. CDR3 coding DNA: TGTGCCAGCAGGACGACAGGAGGACTTAATTCACCCCTCCACTTT.

The chain recombines TRBV6-2 or TRBV6-3 with TRBJ1-1; D remains unclear. The V end was cut by 0 bases, the J end by 1 base, with 6 bases between. Germline values: CDR1 MNHEY, CDR2 SVGEGT. The CDR3 extends over 14 amino acids. CDR3 in DNA: TGTGCCAGCAGTTACTCTTGGGAGAACACTGAAGCTTTCTTT. Its protein is CASSYSWENTEAFF.

The chain recombines TRBV19 with TRBJ1-1, with 7 bases aligning to TRBD1. V was clipped by 4 bases and J by 11 bases; unmatched bases: 10. Germline lookup yields CDR1 LNHDA and CDR2 SQIVND (reference sequence). The CDR3 covers 13 residues. The CDR3 DNA follows: TGTGCCAGTAGTAAGGGGACAGCCGGGAGGGCTTTCTTT. This encodes CASSKGTAGRAFF.

The CDR3 spells CASSEARSAQETQYF. In DNA form, the CDR3 reads TGTGCCAGCAGTGAAGCGCGGTCAGCGCAAGAGACCCAGTACTTC. The rearrangement uses TRBV2 and TRBJ2-5; D not resolved. V lost 0 bases and J 2 bases, leaving 10 bases between the germline ends. Germline lookup yields CDR1 SNHLY and CDR2 FYNNEI. The CDR3 runs to 15 residues.

This clone was found a few times. The chain has TRBV14 and TRBJ1-2; a weak D match, TRBD1 (6 bases). This CDR3 contains 16 residues. The germline gives CDR1 SGHDN, CDR2 FVKESK. The germline V and J ends were trimmed by 2 bases and 6 bases, with 19 bases remaining between them. CDR3 amino acids: CASSQSPRGRTHGYTF. In nucleotides, the CDR3 is TGTGCCAGCAGCCAATCCCCCAGGGGAAGGACCCATGGCTACACCTTC. Complete variable domain (other parts from reference TRBV14 and TRBJ1-2): EAGVTQFPSHSVIEKGQTVTLRCDPISGHDNLYWYRRVMGKEIKFLLHFVKESKQDESGMPNNRFLAERTGGTYSTLKVQPAELEDSGVYFCASSQSPRGRTHGYTFGSGTRLTVV.

This clone was detected a few times. The chain links TRBV18 to TRBJ2-2; D might be TRBD1 (6 bases). The CDR3 has 14 residues. Germline values: CDR1 KGHSH, CDR2 LQKENI. Deletions cut 3 bases from V and 5 bases from J, with 10 bases between. CDR3 DNA sequence: TGTGCCAGCTCACCTCAGGGGCAAACCGGGGAGCTGTTTTTT. Amino acids: CASSPQGQTGELFF.

The chain combines TRBV6-5 with TRBJ2-5; no definite D call. Trimming shortened V by 6 bases and J by 5 bases, and 16 bases separated the two germline ends. The CDR3 has 14 residues. Germline CDR1 and CDR2: MNHEY and SVGAGI. CDR3 in amino acids: CASSEDGVKETQYF. CDR3 in DNA: TGTGCCAGCAGCGAGGATGGGGTAAAGGAGACCCAGTACTTC.

The chain has TRBV5-1 and TRBJ1-6; perhaps TRBD1 as D (6 bases). The germline V and J ends were trimmed by 1 base and 7 bases, with 9 bases remaining between them. Germline lookup yields CDR1 SGHRS and CDR2 YFSETQ. The CDR3 loop spans 14 amino acids. In nucleotides, the CDR3 is TGCGCCAGCAGCTTGCGGCAGGGGAATTCACCCCTCCACTTT. Residues: CASSLRQGNSPLHF.

Written as DNA, the CDR3 is TGTGCCAGTAGCCGAATCCCTGGACAGGGAAGCACCGGGGAGCTGTTTTTT. Residues: CASSRIPGQGSTGELFF. The chain employs TRBV19 and TRBJ2-2, with 8 bases matching TRBD1. The ends lost 6 bases at V and 4 bases at J; junction bases unmatched: 13. The CDR3 consists of 17 residues. Germline assignment: CDR1 LNHDA and CDR2 SQIVND (reference sequence).

A single count supports this clone. This chain links TRBV20-1 with TRBJ2-7; D may be TRBD1 or TRBD2 (5 bases each). V dropped 4 bases and J dropped 6 bases, with 10 bases sitting between them. The CDR3 contains 11 residues. CDR1 and CDR2 from the germline V gene are DFQATT and SNEGSKA (reference sequence). The CDR3 region is CSANQGVEQYF. Here the CDR3 DNA reads TGCAGTGCTAATCAGGGAGTCGAGCAGTACTTC.

The rearrangement joins TRBV27 to TRBJ2-2, with 11 bases identical to TRBD2. Germline V gene lookup returns CDR1 MNHEY and CDR2 SMNVEV (reference sequence). J gave up 6 bases and V 3 bases, and 6 bases lay outside the gene matches. This CDR3 region has 16 residues. The CDR3 here is CASSFTSGSIAGELFF. CDR3 coding DNA: TGTGCCAGCAGTTTCACTAGCGGGAGTATAGCCGGGGAGCTGTTTTTT.

A remark on this clone: The same CDR3 also results from other DNA sequences found in this sample. The CDR3 reads CSARGQGAFF. The DNA for the CDR3 is TGCAGTGCTAGGGGACAGGGGGCTTTCTTT. The chain employs TRBV20-1 and TRBJ1-1, with 10 bases identical to TRBD1. Germline CDR1 DFQATT, CDR2 SNEGSKA (reference sequence). Trimming removed 3 bases from V and 11 bases from J; junction bases left unmatched: 0. The CDR3 length is 10 residues.

The J gene is TRBJ1-1, the V gene TRBV12-5; D uncertain. CDR3 length: 12 amino acids. Germline CDR1 is LGHNT and CDR2 is FRNRAP. Between the trimmed V and J ends, which lost 4 bases and 5 bases, there was a span of 8 bases. The CDR3 spells CASGWDWTEAFF. Here the CDR3 DNA reads TGTGCTAGTGGTTGGGATTGGACTGAAGCTTTCTTT.

The chain links TRBV7-8 to TRBJ2-3, with D unclear. Germline assignment: CDR1 SGHVS and CDR2 FQNEAQ. V was shortened by 8 bases and J by 4 bases, with 16 bases between the two germline ends. CDR3 length: 14 amino acids. CDR3 DNA: TGTGCCAGCTTTTCCCGCGGTGGGGCAGATACGCAGTATTTT. It translates to CASFSRGGADTQYF.

This chain joins TRBV7-6 and TRBJ2-5; D is perhaps TRBD1 (8 bases). The germline V gene has CDR1 SGHVS and CDR2 FNYEAQ. The CDR3 is 14 residues long. With 5 bases removed from V and 5 bases from J, the gap between germline ends came to 15 bases. The CDR3 DNA is TGTGCCAGCAGCGTGAACAGGGGGGGCGAGACCCAGTACTTC. Translating gives CASSVNRGGETQYF.